The clone carrying this T cell receptor beta chain was seen a few times. Antigen: not known. The data derive from a study of T cells after yellow fever vaccination. Notes on the study in general: Most clones from primary vaccination resurfaced after the booster (96% CD4, over 75% CD8). There was a possibility that FACS-sorted repertoires contained abundant clonotypes contaminating from the bulk population. The CD4 compartment and the CD8 compartment contained a small share of clonotypes in common.

For TCR, cDNA came from 5'RACE template switching, which added a universal primer site and UMIs. TCRdb redid the calling of the 5' RACE reads with MiXCR, one entry per CDR3 protein. The data hold approximately 510,000 distinct CDR3 sequences, with around a fifth observed a single time. Germline V lookup: CDR1 SGHTA, CDR2 FQGNSA. With V trimmed by 7 bases and J by 5 bases, 11 bases remained unmatched. The CDR3 runs to 15 residues. The material sequenced was PBMCs, taken 21 days after the first yellow fever vaccination. The chain joins TRBV7-2 to TRBJ2-1; 7 bases match TRBD1. The sequence came from a man aged 18 to 30 who received the YFV17D yellow fever vaccine. The CDR3: CASIAPGTAHNEQFF. As DNA, the CDR3 is TGTGCCAGCATCGCACCCGGGACAGCCCACAATGAGCAGTTCTTC.